These T cell receptor beta chains were read from a single sample in a study of shared clonotypes between healthy human individuals. Produced via immunoSEQ multiplex PCR; TCRdb's table is partial and in-frame only. This sample has about 690,000 clones, with about 92% found just once. The specimen was memory CD8+ T cells from PBMCs. The receptors were gathered from a man aged 18 to 30 in good health. Some clones in this sample may be carry-over from other donors' samples. CDR3s include the opening cysteine and the closing phenylalanine or tryptophan.

V: TRBV4-3
CDR3: CASSQDPSGASSADTQYF

V: TRBV4-3
CDR3: CASSQLLAGGRNEQFF

V: TRBV29-1
CDR3: CSVEHYLEQYF

V: TRBV5-6
CDR3: CASSIRSSGRLEEQYF

V: TRBV29-1
CDR3: CSVETGEATDTQYF

V: TRBV27
CDR3: CASSPRSRTALDQPQHF

V: TRBV27
CDR3: CASRLRGDGNTIYF

V: TRBV11-2
CDR3: CASSPQGQGLMNTEAFF

V: TRBV4-1
CDR3: CASSLGHSYEQYF

V: TRBV7-9
CDR3: CASSAPGTGGTNEQFF

V: TRBV11-2
CDR3: CASSAYRGQHYEQYF

V: TRBV5-1
CDR3: CASSLAGAVPEQYF

V: TRBV27
CDR3: CASSLRGYNEQFF

V: TRBV5-4
CDR3: CASSYRTSGYNEQFF

V: TRBV14
CDR3: CASSQRREGTDTQYF

V: TRBV7-6
CDR3: CASSTGLSTEAFF

V: TRBV7-2
CDR3: CASSKSFGREETQYF

V: TRBV11-2
CDR3: CASSLGMPIRLSNEQYF

V: TRBV5-1
CDR3: CASSLDSPEQYF

V: TRBV7-9
CDR3: CASSFGVYEKLFF

V: TRBV19
CDR3: CASSMMALSGHEQYF

V: TRBV15
CDR3: CATSAGPSAGDTQYF

V: TRBV13
CDR3: CASSSSPNDRTDTQYF

V: TRBV4-3
CDR3: CASSPPGAPSGRLWREPQYF

V: TRBV4-1
CDR3: CASSQASAYEQYF

V: TRBV5-1
CDR3: CASSGRSGAEAFF

V: TRBV5-1
CDR3: CASSLVSGGIGYEQYF

V: TRBV6-1
CDR3: CASSEYPASGGAGANVLTF

V: TRBV6-5
CDR3: CASSYEGADVWTQYF

V: TRBV2
CDR3: CARALGGATNEKLFF

V: TRBV9
CDR3: CASSPDPPHGYEQYF

V: TRBV2
CDR3: CASRHETGSLGNTIYF

V: TRBV9
CDR3: CASSRGGEQFF

V: TRBV4-1
CDR3: CASSHGRPYGYTF

V: TRBV28
CDR3: CASSLAVMAGADTQYF

V: TRBV28
CDR3: CASRPDSANEKLFF

V: TRBV18
CDR3: CASSPPFRNYGYTF

V: TRBV27
CDR3: CASSLGLAGANEQYF

V: TRBV28
CDR3: CASSLHEGELAKNIQYF

V: TRBV7-8
CDR3: CASSLARWGVSNQPQHF

V: TRBV7-6
CDR3: CASSLAVTVLNEQFF

V: TRBV27
CDR3: CASSFTGGNTGELFF